Listed below are T cell receptor beta chains from one sample, sequenced in a study of T cells expressing NK-cell markers. TCRdb reprocessed the 5' RACE reads; each CDR3 protein has one entry and no DNA is given. This repertoire comprises approximately 420,000 distinct CDR3 sequences; its ten largest clones make up roughly 10%. Sequencing was done on a sample of blood T cells: a sorted CD56 or NKG2C T cell subset, CD4+ or CD8+ T cells, or bulk PBMC T cells (not recorded which). Source of these receptors: a woman in her 50s in good health. The CDR3 runs from the conserved cysteine through the conserved F or W.

CATSDRVIGGYTF,TRBJ1-2,TRBV24-1
CATSPGGQGVYQPQHF,TRBJ1-5,TRBV24-1
CASSKAWDRGCQPQHF,TRBJ1-5,TRBV21-1
CSASRHREKLFF,TRBJ1-4,TRBV20-1
CASSQSRESAGELFF,TRBJ2-2,TRBV3-1
CASSSRTGTAFF,TRBJ1-1,TRBV12-3/TRBV12-4
CSARHSSYYNEQFF,TRBJ2-1,TRBV20-1
CAISVQRNPDNGYTF,TRBJ1-2,TRBV10-3
CASSPTGLITGELFF,TRBJ2-2,TRBV5-6
CASGLFEVGRGYIRETQYF,TRBJ2-5,TRBV12-5
CASSLELAGVVEQYF,TRBJ2-7,TRBV7-2
CATSRVGGTQYF,TRBJ2-7,TRBV15
CSVHRVLGTQYF,TRBJ2-5,TRBV29-1
CASSNRVRETQYF,TRBJ2-5,TRBV12-3/TRBV12-4
CASSSQGMAYEQYF,TRBJ2-7,TRBV5-1